Presented here are 10 T cell receptor beta chains from one specimen sequenced in a study of CD8 T cells in ankylosing spondylitis. Study outcomes and limitations: Within ankylosing spondylitis blood, a TCR beta motif made up of under 10 highly homologous variants appeared to be characteristic.

The antigens these receptors bind are not known. TCRdb itself ran the 5' RACE reads through MiXCR, one entry per CDR3 protein. The repertoire consists of 670,000 or so distinct CDR3 sequences, with 19% occurring once and the leading ten covering around 19%. Specimen: blood, either unsorted or a sorted T cell fraction (not recorded which). The receptors come from a male donor with ankylosing spondylitis.

This clonotype showed up just a few times. This chain uses TRBV29-1 with TRBJ2-1, with a possible D match to TRBD1 (6 bases). This CDR3 region has 14 residues. Germline-derived CDR1 and CDR2 are SQVTM and ANQGSEA. V lost 4 bases to trimming and J lost 7 bases, with 17 bases between them. The DNA of the CDR3 is TGCAGCGTTGGCCGGGACACAGGCGAGAATGAGCAGTTCTTC. It codes for CSVGRDTGENEQFF.

This clonotype was seen many times. V usage is TRBV5-5 and J usage is TRBJ2-7; D possibly corresponds to TRBD2 (6 bases). Germline V CDR1 and CDR2: SGHKS, YYEKEE (reference sequence). With 4 bases removed from V and 6 bases from J, the gap between germline ends came to 20 bases. The CDR3 runs to 15 residues. As DNA, the CDR3 is TGTGCCAGCAGCACCCAGAGGGGACTTTCCACCGAGCAGTACTTC. Its translation: CASSTQRGLSTEQYF.

In this sample, this clonotype turned up a few times. The V and J genes are TRBV7-9 and TRBJ1-2, with a weak D call TRBD1 (5 bases). The V end lost 1 base, the J end lost 3 bases, and 9 bases lay between the germline ends. From germline, CDR1 is SEHNR and CDR2 FQNEAQ (reference sequence). The length of the CDR3 is 14 residues. CDR3 nucleotides: TGTGCCAGCAGCTTAGGGGCAGGGCACTATGGCTACACCTTC. Translated: CASSLGAGHYGYTF.

This chain joins TRBV12-3 or TRBV12-4 and TRBJ1-1, with TRBD1 as a possible D gene (6 bases). V dropped 3 bases and J dropped 6 bases, with 20 bases sitting between them. CDR3 length: 16 residues. The CDR3, as DNA: TGTGCCAGCAGTTTTTCGGGGGGCAAGGAGGGGTCTGAAGCTTTCTTT. This encodes CASSFSGGKEGSEAFF.

The chain couples TRBV15 to TRBJ2-3, with TRBD2 identical over 12 bases. This CDR3 is built from 15 residues. Per the germline V gene, CDR1 is LNHNV and CDR2 is YYDKDF (reference sequence). V was clipped by 2 bases and J by 5 bases; unmatched bases: 2. The CDR3 region is CATSRLAGGVDTQYF. The CDR3 region has the DNA TGTGCCACCAGCAGACTAGCGGGAGGGGTAGATACGCAGTATTTT.

This clonotype has just a few counts. This chain joins TRBV6-1 and TRBJ1-1, with a tentative D call TRBD1 (6 bases). V was pared by 3 bases and J by 7 bases, with 9 bases between. The CDR3 totals 12 residues. Germline CDR1 and CDR2: MNHNS and SASEGT. CDR3 DNA: TGTGCCAGCAGTGATCGACAGGTTGAAGCTTTCTTT. Its translation: CASSDRQVEAFF.

This clonotype was recorded a few times. The genes are TRBV5-1 and TRBJ2-7, with 11 bases matching TRBD2. This CDR3 has 15 amino acids. J lost 2 bases, V lost 3 bases, and 4 bases had no gene match. CDR1 and CDR2 from the germline V gene are SGHRS and YFSETQ. The CDR3 sequence: CASSWGTSGPYEQYF. The CDR3, as DNA: TGCGCCAGCAGCTGGGGGACTAGCGGCCCCTACGAGCAGTACTTC. Full variable domain (missing parts from reference TRBV5-1 and TRBJ2-7): KAGVTQTPRYLIKTRGQQVTLSCSPISGHRSVSWYQQTPGQGLQFLFEYFSETQRNKGNFPGRFSGRQFSNSRSEMNVSTLELGDSALYLCASSWGTSGPYEQYFGPGTRLTVT.

V gene TRBV27 combines with J gene TRBJ1-1; 7 positions agree with TRBD1. Trimming at V came to 5 bases and at J to 7 bases, leaving 10 bases not matched to a gene. Germline V gene data show CDR1 as MNHEY and CDR2 as SMNVEV (reference sequence). This CDR3 comprises 14 residues. The CDR3 DNA sequence: TGTGCCAGCAGTCCCGACAGGGACCAGTTTGAAGCTTTCTTT. Translated: CASSPDRDQFEAFF.

The CDR3 nucleotides read TGTGCCAGCAGCTTATACTCGAAGGGGCGGACAGATACGCAGTATTTT. It specifies CASSLYSKGRTDTQYF. This rearrangement joins TRBV11-1 to TRBJ2-3, with D perhaps matching TRBD1 (5 bases). The V gene lost 2 bases and the J gene lost 3 bases, with 15 bases spanning the gap. This CDR3 has 16 residues. Germline V gene sequence: CDR1 SGHAT, CDR2 FQDESV (reference sequence).

The DNA for the CDR3 is TGTGCCATCAGTGAGCTGGGGAGGCAGCCCCAGCATTTT. Its translation: CAISELGRQPQHF. This chain joins TRBV10-3 and TRBJ1-5, with unresolved D. Trimming cost V 2 bases and J 7 bases, with 9 bases left between them. Germline V gives CDR1 ENHRY, CDR2 SYGVKD. The CDR3 loop spans 13 amino acids.